This is a list of T cell receptor beta chains from one sample in a study of T cell repertoires in cytomegalovirus infection. These TCRs are of unknown antigen specificity. TCRdb re-called the reads with MiXCR, one entry per CDR3 protein. This table has 750,000 to 950,000 distinct CDR3 sequences, just under 30% appearing once. The material sequenced was cultured CD8+ T cells from PBMCs, taken from culture after CMV antigen stimulation. These receptors were taken from a human donor in good health (CMV status not recorded). Some clones in this sample may be carry-over from other donors' samples. Each CDR3 is given with its conserved first and last residue. A D gene is named only where the DNA matches it firmly. Some rows mark clone size as missing; the rest say once, few, many or name a class of expanded clone.

CDR3aa: CASSQEVQVNTEAFF; CDR3nt: TGCGCCAGCAGCCAAGAAGTACAGGTGAACACTGAAGCTTTCTTT; j_gene: TRBJ1-1; abundance: few; v_gene: TRBV4-1; d_gene: .
CDR3aa: CASSPSGGPRAGELFF; CDR3nt: TGTGCCAGCAGCCCCTCGGGGGGACCTAGAGCCGGGGAGCTGTTTTTT; j_gene: TRBJ2-2; abundance: .; v_gene: TRBV7-9; d_gene: TRBD2
CDR3aa: CASSLPVRETQYF; CDR3nt: TGTGCCAGCAGTTTACCAGTCAGAGAGACCCAGTACTTC; j_gene: TRBJ2-5; abundance: .; v_gene: TRBV27; d_gene: .
CDR3aa: CASNSWGLGGYTF; CDR3nt: TGTGCCAGTAACTCTTGGGGGCTCGGTGGCTACACCTTC; j_gene: TRBJ1-2; abundance: few; v_gene: TRBV19; d_gene: .
CDR3aa: CSLRGRGTEAFF; CDR3nt: TGCAGCTTGAGGGGGAGGGGAACTGAAGCTTTCTTT; j_gene: TRBJ1-1; abundance: .; v_gene: TRBV29-1; d_gene: .
CDR3aa: CASSLPGGLTYEQYF; CDR3nt: TGTGCCAGCAGTTTACCAGGGGGTTTAACCTACGAGCAGTACTTC; j_gene: TRBJ2-7; abundance: many; v_gene: TRBV12-3/TRBV12-4; d_gene: TRBD1
CDR3aa: CASSQNQDGAWANVLTF; CDR3nt: TGTGCCAGCAGCCAAAACCAGGACGGCGCCTGGGCCAACGTCCTGACTTTC; j_gene: TRBJ2-6; abundance: once; v_gene: TRBV9; d_gene: .
CDR3aa: CASSWTGPTGELFF; CDR3nt: TGTGCCAGCAGCTGGACAGGTCCCACCGGGGAGCTGTTTTTT; j_gene: TRBJ2-2; abundance: few; v_gene: TRBV6-2/TRBV6-3; d_gene: TRBD1
CDR3aa: CASSQGGASWGEAFF; CDR3nt: TGTGCCAGCAGCCAAGGGGGGGCGTCGTGGGGGGAAGCTTTCTTT; j_gene: TRBJ1-1; abundance: few; v_gene: TRBV7-9; d_gene: .
CDR3aa: CASSSRTNTEAFF; CDR3nt: TGTGCCAGCAGCTCTAGGACGAACACTGAAGCTTTCTTT; j_gene: TRBJ1-1; abundance: few; v_gene: TRBV5-1; d_gene: .
CDR3aa: CASTPDGNYGYTF; CDR3nt: TGTGCCAGCACTCCCGACGGAAACTATGGCTACACCTTC; j_gene: TRBJ1-2; abundance: .; v_gene: TRBV7-6; d_gene: .
CDR3aa: CASGEAGEHEQYF; CDR3nt: TGTGCTAGTGGTGAAGCGGGGGAGCACGAGCAGTACTTC; j_gene: TRBJ2-7; abundance: .; v_gene: TRBV12-5; d_gene: TRBD2
CDR3aa: CASSPALGDSTDTQYF; CDR3nt: TGTGCCAGCAGTCCGGCGTTGGGTGATAGCACAGATACGCAGTATTTT; j_gene: TRBJ2-3; abundance: .; v_gene: TRBV27; d_gene: .
CDR3aa: CASSEEPQAPYEQYF; CDR3nt: TGTGCCAGCAGTGAAGAACCACAGGCGCCTTACGAGCAGTACTTC; j_gene: TRBJ2-7; abundance: once; v_gene: TRBV6-1; d_gene: .
CDR3aa: CASSLVTATYNEQFF; CDR3nt: TGTGCCAGCAGCTTAGTTACGGCAACCTACAATGAGCAGTTCTTC; j_gene: TRBJ2-1; abundance: .; v_gene: TRBV7-9; d_gene: .
CDR3aa: CASSDSPNQPQHF; CDR3nt: TGTGCCAGTAGTGACAGCCCCAATCAGCCCCAGCATTTT; j_gene: TRBJ1-5; abundance: few; v_gene: TRBV19; d_gene: .
CDR3aa: CASSLDGGWDYGYTF; CDR3nt: TGTGCCAGCAGCTTAGACGGGGGATGGGACTATGGCTACACCTTC; j_gene: TRBJ1-2; abundance: few; v_gene: TRBV7-2; d_gene: .
CDR3aa: CATSRTKTGTGPTIGYTF; CDR3nt: TGTGCCACCAGCAGAACAAAAACCGGGACAGGCCCAACTATAGGCTACACCTTC; j_gene: TRBJ1-2; abundance: .; v_gene: TRBV15; d_gene: TRBD1
CDR3aa: CASSLKVNEQFF; CDR3nt: TGTGCCAGCAGCTTAAAAGTCAATGAGCAGTTCTTC; j_gene: TRBJ2-1; abundance: many; v_gene: TRBV7-9; d_gene: .
CDR3aa: CASSYLAENTEAFF; CDR3nt: TGTGCCAGCAGTTACTTGGCAGAGAACACTGAAGCTTTCTTT; j_gene: TRBJ1-1; abundance: few; v_gene: TRBV6-6; d_gene: .
CDR3aa: CAITTDNRSYNSPLHF; CDR3nt: TGTGCCATCACCACGGACAACCGCTCCTATAATTCACCCCTCCACTTT; j_gene: TRBJ1-6; abundance: .; v_gene: TRBV10-3; d_gene: .
CDR3aa: CASSQELGAEAFF; CDR3nt: TGCGCCAGCAGCCAGGAGTTGGGAGCTGAGGCTTTCTTT; j_gene: TRBJ1-1; abundance: few; v_gene: TRBV4-1; d_gene: .
CDR3aa: CASSSGVPVHNEQFF; CDR3nt: TGTGCCAGCTCATCGGGCGTTCCGGTCCACAATGAGCAGTTCTTC; j_gene: TRBJ2-1; abundance: .; v_gene: TRBV7-9; d_gene: .
CDR3aa: CASSEKVLAGPYGYTF; CDR3nt: TGTGCCAGCAGTGAAAAGGTTTTGGCAGGGCCCTATGGCTACACCTTC; j_gene: TRBJ1-2; abundance: few; v_gene: TRBV6-1; d_gene: .
CDR3aa: CSADGRDGGSTDTQYF; CDR3nt: TGCAGCGCCGACGGCAGGGACGGAGGCAGCACAGATACGCAGTATTTT; j_gene: TRBJ2-3; abundance: .; v_gene: TRBV29-1; d_gene: .
CDR3aa: CASSLVRRYNEQFF; CDR3nt: TGTGCCAGCAGTTTGGTCAGACGATACAATGAGCAGTTCTTC; j_gene: TRBJ2-1; abundance: few; v_gene: TRBV12-3/TRBV12-4; d_gene: .
CDR3aa: CSVGPGVGETQYF; CDR3nt: TGCAGCGTGGGCCCAGGGGTAGGAGAGACCCAGTACTTC; j_gene: TRBJ2-5; abundance: .; v_gene: TRBV29-1; d_gene: .
CDR3aa: CASSFQGPSSYNEQFF; CDR3nt: TGTGCCAGCAGCTTTCAGGGACCGAGCTCCTACAATGAGCAGTTCTTC; j_gene: TRBJ2-1; abundance: many; v_gene: TRBV7-9; d_gene: .
CDR3aa: CASSHRIPQGAPGETQYF; CDR3nt: TGTGCCAGCAGCCACCGCATACCACAGGGGGCGCCTGGTGAGACCCAGTACTTC; j_gene: TRBJ2-5; abundance: .; v_gene: TRBV4-2; d_gene: TRBD1
CDR3aa: CSVREGNGYTF; CDR3nt: TGCAGCGTCAGGGAGGGGAATGGCTACACCTTC; j_gene: TRBJ1-2; abundance: .; v_gene: TRBV29-1; d_gene: .
CDR3aa: CASTLTEQSTDTQYF; CDR3nt: TGCGCCAGCACGTTGACAGAGCAAAGCACAGATACGCAGTATTTT; j_gene: TRBJ2-3; abundance: many; v_gene: TRBV4-1; d_gene: .
CDR3aa: CSVQGDTGELFF; CDR3nt: TGCAGCGTTCAGGGCGACACCGGGGAGCTGTTTTTT; j_gene: TRBJ2-2; abundance: .; v_gene: TRBV29-1; d_gene: .
CDR3aa: CSAKVSPGNTIYF; CDR3nt: TGCAGTGCTAAAGTGTCGCCCGGAAACACCATATATTTT; j_gene: TRBJ1-3; abundance: .; v_gene: TRBV20-1; d_gene: .